The sequence of this T cell receptor (beta chain) was determined in a study of cytomegalovirus exposure and HLA in healthy donors. The junction had 8 bases not matched to a gene; V was cut back by 6 bases and J by 0 bases. Germline V gives CDR1 MNHNS, CDR2 SASEGT. The CDR3 has 15 residues. Broader study findings: Sequencing had likely introduced a cluster of highly shared sequence variants as an artifact.

A note on this clone: Its matching antigen is unknown.

PCR amplification relied on 60 Vbeta primers (plus 13 Jbeta primers). Only in-frame clones appear in the TCRdb table, and some are missing; sequencing was by immunoSEQ multiplex PCR. This table holds roughly 250,000 clones, approximately 84% found once. This rearrangement joins TRBV6-1 to TRBJ2-7; 7 bases align to TRBD1. The sequence came from a woman aged 40 to 50 in good health and CMV-seropositive. The specimen was PBMCs. The CDR3 region is CASSPGQRSSYEQYF. The CDR3 region has the DNA TGTGCCAGCAGCCCGGGACAGCGTAGCTCCTACGAGCAGTACTTC.